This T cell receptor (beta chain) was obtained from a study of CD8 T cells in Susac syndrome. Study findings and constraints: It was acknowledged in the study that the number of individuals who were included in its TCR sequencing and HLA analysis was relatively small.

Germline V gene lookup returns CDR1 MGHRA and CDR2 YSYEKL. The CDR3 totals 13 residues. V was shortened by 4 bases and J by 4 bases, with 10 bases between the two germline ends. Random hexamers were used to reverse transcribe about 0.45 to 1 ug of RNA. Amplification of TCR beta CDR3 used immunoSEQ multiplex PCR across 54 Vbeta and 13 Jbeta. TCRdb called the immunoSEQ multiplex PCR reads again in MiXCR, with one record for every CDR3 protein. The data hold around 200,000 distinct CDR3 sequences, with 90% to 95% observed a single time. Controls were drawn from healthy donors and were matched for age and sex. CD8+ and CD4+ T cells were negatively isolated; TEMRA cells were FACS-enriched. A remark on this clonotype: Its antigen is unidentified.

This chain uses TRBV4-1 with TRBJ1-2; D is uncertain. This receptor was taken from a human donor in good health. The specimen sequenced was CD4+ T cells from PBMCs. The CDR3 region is CASSREIPYGYTF. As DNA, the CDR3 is TGCGCCAGCAGCCGGGAGATACCCTATGGCTACACCTTC.